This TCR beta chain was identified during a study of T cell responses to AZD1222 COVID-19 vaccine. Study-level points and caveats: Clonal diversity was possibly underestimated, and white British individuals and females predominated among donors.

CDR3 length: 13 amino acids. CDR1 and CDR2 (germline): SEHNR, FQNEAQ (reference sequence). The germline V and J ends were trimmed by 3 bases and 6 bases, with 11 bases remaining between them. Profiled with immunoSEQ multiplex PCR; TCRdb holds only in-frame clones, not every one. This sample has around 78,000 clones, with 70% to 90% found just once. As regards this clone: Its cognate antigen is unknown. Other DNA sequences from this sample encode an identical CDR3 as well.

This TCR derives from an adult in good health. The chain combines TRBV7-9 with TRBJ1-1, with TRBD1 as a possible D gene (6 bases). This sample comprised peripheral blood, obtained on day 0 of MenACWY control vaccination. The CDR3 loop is CASSLAGGAEAFF. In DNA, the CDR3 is TGTGCCAGCAGCTTGGCGGGGGGCGCTGAAGCTTTCTTT.